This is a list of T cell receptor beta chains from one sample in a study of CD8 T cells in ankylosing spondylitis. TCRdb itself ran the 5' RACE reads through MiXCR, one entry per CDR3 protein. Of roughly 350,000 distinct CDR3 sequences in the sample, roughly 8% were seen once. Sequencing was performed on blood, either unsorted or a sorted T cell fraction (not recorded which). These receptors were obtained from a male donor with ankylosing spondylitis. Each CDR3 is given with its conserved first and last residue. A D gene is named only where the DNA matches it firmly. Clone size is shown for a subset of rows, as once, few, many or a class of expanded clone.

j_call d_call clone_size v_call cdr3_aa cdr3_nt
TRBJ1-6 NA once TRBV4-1 CASSHAEGPSGPLHF TGCGCCAGCAGCCACGCTGAGGGACCCTCGGGACCCCTCCACTTT
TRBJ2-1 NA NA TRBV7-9 CASSFARGREQFF TGTGCCAGCAGCTTCGCTCGCGGTAGGGAGCAGTTCTTC
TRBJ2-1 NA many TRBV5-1 CASSPDPNNEQFF TGCGCCAGCAGCCCCGACCCAAACAATGAGCAGTTCTTC
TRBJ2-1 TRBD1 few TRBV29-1 CSVLGQGDNEQFF TGCAGCGTTCTGGGACAGGGGGACAATGAGCAGTTCTTC
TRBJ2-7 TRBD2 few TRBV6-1 CASSRTSGSWYEQYF TGTGCCAGCAGTCGGACTAGCGGGAGTTGGTACGAGCAGTACTTC
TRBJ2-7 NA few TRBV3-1 CASSQLAFSSYEQYF TGTGCCAGCAGCCAATTGGCCTTTAGCTCCTACGAGCAGTACTTC
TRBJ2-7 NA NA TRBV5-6 CASSPTSSRLGEQYF TGTGCCAGCAGCCCTACTAGTTCCCGGCTGGGCGAGCAGTACTTC
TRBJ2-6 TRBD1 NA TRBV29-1 CSVRGTGASSGANVLTF TGCAGCGTAAGAGGGACAGGGGCAAGCTCTGGGGCCAACGTCCTGACTTTC
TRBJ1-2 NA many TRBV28 CASLPGTVYGYTF TGTGCCAGCCTACCCGGGACGGTCTATGGCTACACCTTC
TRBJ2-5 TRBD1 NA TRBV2 CASRVGGIMQETQYF TGTGCCAGCAGAGTAGGGGGCATTATGCAAGAGACCCAGTACTTC
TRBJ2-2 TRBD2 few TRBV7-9 CAPGTSGVRGTGELFF TGTGCCCCCGGGACTAGTGGCGTCCGGGGCACCGGGGAGCTGTTTTTT
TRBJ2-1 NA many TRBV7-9 CASSHPVGYREQFF TGTGCCAGCAGCCACCCAGTGGGCTACCGTGAGCAGTTCTTC
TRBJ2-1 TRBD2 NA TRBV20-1 CSAPELAGGPNEQFF TGCAGTGCGCCGGAGCTAGCGGGAGGGCCGAATGAGCAGTTCTTC
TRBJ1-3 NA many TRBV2 CASSRRVGNTIYF TGTGCCAGCTCCAGGAGAGTTGGAAACACCATATATTTT
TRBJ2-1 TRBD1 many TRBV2 CASSTDRGAYNEQFF TGTGCCAGCAGCACAGACAGGGGGGCCTACAATGAGCAGTTCTTC
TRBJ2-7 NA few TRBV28 CASTPGSYEQYF TGTGCCAGCACTCCGGGTTCCTACGAGCAGTACTTC